The clone carrying this T cell receptor beta chain was picked up a small number of times. Via MiXCR, TCRdb re-called the RACE reads, giving one row per CDR3 protein. The table lists tens of thousands of distinct CDR3 sequences, approximately 3.3% of them singletons, with about 6.2% in the top ten. This entry comes from a study of human T cells and chemical hapten exposure. For the study at large: It was small differences in pooled library volume that mainly caused per-sample TCR yields to vary.

Indicated time point: patch test 2, 6 weeks after DPC sensitization. Treatment in this sample: therapeutic diphenylcyclopropenone sensitization with weekly scalp DPC. Participating donors were patients with alopecia, aged 18 to 70 years, considered appropriate candidates for DPC. The V end lost 5 bases, the J end lost 2 bases, and 16 bases lay between the germline ends. The CDR3 is made up of 16 amino acids. Germline lookup yields CDR1 SNHLY and CDR2 FYNNEI. The receptor was isolated from a man between 35 and 55 years old with alopecia areata. Some clones in this sample may be carry-over from other donors' samples. The source material was whole blood, sampled in connection with sensitization to the hapten diphenylcyclopropenone (DPC). This chain connects TRBV2 to TRBJ2-1, with a weak D call TRBD1 (5 bases). DNA for the CDR3: TGTGCCAGCAGTTCGCCCCTAGGGGCTACCTACAATGAGCAGTTCTTC. It is translated as CASSSPLGATYNEQFF. Complete variable domain (other parts from reference TRBV2 and TRBJ2-1): EPEVTQTPSHQVTQMGQEVILRCVPISNHLYFYWYRQILGQKVEFLVSFYNNEISEKSEIFDDQFSVERPDGSNFTLKIRSTKLEDSAMYFCASSSPLGATYNEQFFGPGTRLTVL.